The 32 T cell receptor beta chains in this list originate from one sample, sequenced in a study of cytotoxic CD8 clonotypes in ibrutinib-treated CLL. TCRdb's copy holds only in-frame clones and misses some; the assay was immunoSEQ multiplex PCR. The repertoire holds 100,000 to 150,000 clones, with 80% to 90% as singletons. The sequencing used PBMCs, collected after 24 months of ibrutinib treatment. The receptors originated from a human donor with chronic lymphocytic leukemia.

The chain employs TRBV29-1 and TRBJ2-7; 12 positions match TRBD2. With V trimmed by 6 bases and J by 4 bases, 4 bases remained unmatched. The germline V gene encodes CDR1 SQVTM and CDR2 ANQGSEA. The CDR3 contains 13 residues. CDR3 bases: TGCAGCGTACGACTAGCGGGAGTTTACGAGCAGTACTTC. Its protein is CSVRLAGVYEQYF.

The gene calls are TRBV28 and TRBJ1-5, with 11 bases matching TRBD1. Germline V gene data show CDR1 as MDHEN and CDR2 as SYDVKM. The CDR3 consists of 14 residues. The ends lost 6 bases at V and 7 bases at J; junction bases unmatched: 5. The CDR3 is CASSGQGARQPQHF. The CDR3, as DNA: TGTGCCAGCAGCGGACAGGGGGCAAGGCAGCCCCAGCATTTT. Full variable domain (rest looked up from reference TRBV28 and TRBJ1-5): DVKVTQSSRYLVKRTGEKVFLECVQDMDHENMFWYRQDPGLGLRLIYFSYDVKMKEKGDIPEGYSVSREKKERFSLILESASTNQTSMYLCASSGQGARQPQHFGDGTRLSIL.

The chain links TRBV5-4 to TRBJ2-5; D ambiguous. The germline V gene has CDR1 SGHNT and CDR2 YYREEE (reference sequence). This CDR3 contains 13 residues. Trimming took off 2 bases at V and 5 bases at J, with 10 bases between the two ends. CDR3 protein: CASSFPALETQYF. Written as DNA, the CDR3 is TGTGCCAGCAGCTTCCCCGCGTTGGAGACCCAGTACTTC.

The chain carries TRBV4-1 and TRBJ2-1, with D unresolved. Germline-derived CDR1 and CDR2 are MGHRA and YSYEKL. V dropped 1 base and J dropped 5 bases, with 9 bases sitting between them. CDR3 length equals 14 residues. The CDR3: CASSQVPRNNEQFF. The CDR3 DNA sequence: TGCGCCAGCAGCCAAGTCCCTAGGAACAATGAGCAGTTCTTC.

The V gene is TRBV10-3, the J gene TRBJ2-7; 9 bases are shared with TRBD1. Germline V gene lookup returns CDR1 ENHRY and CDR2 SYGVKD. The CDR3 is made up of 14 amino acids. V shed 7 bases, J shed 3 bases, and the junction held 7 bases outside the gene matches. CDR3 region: CAITEPGQGYEQYF. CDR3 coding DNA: TGTGCCATCACCGAACCGGGACAGGGCTACGAGCAGTACTTC.

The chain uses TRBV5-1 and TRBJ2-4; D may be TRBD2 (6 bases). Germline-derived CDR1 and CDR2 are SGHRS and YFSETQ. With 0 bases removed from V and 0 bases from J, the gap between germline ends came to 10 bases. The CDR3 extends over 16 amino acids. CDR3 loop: CASSLGSGLAKNIQYF. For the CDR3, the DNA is TGCGCCAGCAGCTTGGGCTCGGGACTAGCCAAAAACATTCAGTACTTC.

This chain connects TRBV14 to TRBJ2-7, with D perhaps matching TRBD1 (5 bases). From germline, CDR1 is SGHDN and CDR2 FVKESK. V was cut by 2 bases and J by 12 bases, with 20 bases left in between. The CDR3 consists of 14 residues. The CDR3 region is CASSQTTGFQVRYF. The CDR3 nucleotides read TGTGCCAGCAGCCAAACCACAGGTTTCCAGGTTCGGTACTTC.

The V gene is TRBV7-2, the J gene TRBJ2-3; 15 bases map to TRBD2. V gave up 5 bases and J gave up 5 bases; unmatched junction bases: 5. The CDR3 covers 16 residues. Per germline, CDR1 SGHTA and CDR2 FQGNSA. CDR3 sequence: CASSPRTSGGVDTQYF. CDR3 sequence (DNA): TGTGCCAGCAGCCCTCGGACTAGCGGGGGGGTAGATACGCAGTATTTT.

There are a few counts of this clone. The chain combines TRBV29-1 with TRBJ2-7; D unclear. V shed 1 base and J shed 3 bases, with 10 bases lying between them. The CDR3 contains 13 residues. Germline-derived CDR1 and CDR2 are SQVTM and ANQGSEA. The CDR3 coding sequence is TGCAGCGTTGAAGGAATCGGCCACTACGAGCAGTACTTC. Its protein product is CSVEGIGHYEQYF.

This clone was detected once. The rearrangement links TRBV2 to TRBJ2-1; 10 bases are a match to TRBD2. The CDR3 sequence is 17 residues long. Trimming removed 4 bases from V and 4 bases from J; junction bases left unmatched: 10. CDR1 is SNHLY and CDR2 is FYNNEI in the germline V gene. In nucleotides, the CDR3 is TGTGCCAGCAGTGGGACTAGCGGACGCCTCCTGTACAATGAGCAGTTCTTC. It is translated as CASSGTSGRLLYNEQFF.

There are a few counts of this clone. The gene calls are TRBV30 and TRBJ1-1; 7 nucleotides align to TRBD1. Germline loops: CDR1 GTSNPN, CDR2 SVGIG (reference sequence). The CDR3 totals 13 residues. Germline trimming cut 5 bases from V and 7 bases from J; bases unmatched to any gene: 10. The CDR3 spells CAWGTERKGEAFF. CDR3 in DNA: TGTGCCTGGGGGACAGAACGAAAGGGTGAAGCTTTCTTT.

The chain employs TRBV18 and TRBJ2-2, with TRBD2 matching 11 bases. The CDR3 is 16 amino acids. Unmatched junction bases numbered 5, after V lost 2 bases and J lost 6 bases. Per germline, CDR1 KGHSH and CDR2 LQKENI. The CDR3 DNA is TGTGCCAGCTCACCAAGATCTAGCGGGAGGCCCGGGGAGCTGTTTTTT. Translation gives CASSPRSSGRPGELFF.

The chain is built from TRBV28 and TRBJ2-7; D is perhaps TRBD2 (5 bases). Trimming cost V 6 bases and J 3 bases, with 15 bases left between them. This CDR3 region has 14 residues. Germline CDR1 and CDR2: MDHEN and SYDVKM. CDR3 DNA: TGTGCCAGCAGCTGGTCGGGAATAGGCTACGAGCAGTACTTC. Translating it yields CASSWSGIGYEQYF. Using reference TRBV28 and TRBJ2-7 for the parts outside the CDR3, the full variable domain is DVKVTQSSRYLVKRTGEKVFLECVQDMDHENMFWYRQDPGLGLRLIYFSYDVKMKEKGDIPEGYSVSREKKERFSLILESASTNQTSMYLCASSWSGIGYEQYFGPGTRLTVT.

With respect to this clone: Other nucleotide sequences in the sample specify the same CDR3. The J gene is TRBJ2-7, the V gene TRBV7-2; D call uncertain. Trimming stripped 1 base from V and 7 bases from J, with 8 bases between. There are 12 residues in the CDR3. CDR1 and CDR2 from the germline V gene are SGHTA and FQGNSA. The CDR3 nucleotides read TGTGCCAGCAGCTTAGTCGGGCGTGAGCAGTACTTC. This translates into CASSLVGREQYF.

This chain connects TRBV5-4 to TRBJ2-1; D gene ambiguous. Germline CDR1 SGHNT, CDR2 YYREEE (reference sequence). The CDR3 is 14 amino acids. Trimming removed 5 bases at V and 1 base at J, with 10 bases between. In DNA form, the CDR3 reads TGTGCCAGCAGATTGTCAGGTTCCTACAATGAGCAGTTCTTC. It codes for CASRLSGSYNEQFF.

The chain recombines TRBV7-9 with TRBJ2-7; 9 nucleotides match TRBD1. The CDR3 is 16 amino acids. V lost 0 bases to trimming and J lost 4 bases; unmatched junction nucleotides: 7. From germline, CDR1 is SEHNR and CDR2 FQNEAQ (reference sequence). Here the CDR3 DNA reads TGTGCCAGCAGCTTAGCCGGAGGGGACAGGGCTTACGAGCAGTACTTC. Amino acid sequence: CASSLAGGDRAYEQYF.

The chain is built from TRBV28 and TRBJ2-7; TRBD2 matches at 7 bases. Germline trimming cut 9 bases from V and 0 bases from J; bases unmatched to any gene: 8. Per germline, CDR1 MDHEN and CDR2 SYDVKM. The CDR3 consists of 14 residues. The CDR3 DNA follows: TGTGCCAGTCCAGCTAGCGGAAGCTCCTACGAGCAGTACTTC. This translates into CASPASGSSYEQYF.

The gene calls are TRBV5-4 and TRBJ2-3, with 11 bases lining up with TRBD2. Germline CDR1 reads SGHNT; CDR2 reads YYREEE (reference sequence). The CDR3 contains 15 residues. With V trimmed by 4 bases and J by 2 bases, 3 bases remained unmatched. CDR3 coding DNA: TGTGCCAGCAGCCTGACTAGCGGGACCACAGATACGCAGTATTTT. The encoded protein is CASSLTSGTTDTQYF.

CDR3 in amino acids: CASSPDMGGEQYF. The CDR3, as DNA: TGTGCCAGCTCACCAGACATGGGGGGCGAGCAGTACTTC. V and J are TRBV18 and TRBJ2-7; weak D call: TRBD2 (6 bases). In germline, CDR1 is KGHSH, CDR2 LQKENI. This CDR3 comprises 13 residues. V was cut by 2 bases and J by 6 bases, with 11 bases left in between.

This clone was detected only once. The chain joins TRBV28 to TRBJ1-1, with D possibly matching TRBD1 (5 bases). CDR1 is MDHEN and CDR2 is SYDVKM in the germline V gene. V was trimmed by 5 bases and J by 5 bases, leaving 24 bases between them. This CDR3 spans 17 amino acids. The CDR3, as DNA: TGTGCCAGCAGTCCCCTCGGGGGACCCACCAGGTCTACTGAAGCTTTCTTT. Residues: CASSPLGGPTRSTEAFF.

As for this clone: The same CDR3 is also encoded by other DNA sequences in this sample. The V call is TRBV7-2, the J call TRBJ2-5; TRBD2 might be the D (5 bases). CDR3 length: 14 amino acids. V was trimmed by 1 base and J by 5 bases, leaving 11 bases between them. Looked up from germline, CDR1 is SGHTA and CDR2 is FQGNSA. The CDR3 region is CASSLDRGWETQYF. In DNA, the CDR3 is TGTGCCAGCAGCTTAGATCGGGGTTGGGAGACCCAGTACTTC.

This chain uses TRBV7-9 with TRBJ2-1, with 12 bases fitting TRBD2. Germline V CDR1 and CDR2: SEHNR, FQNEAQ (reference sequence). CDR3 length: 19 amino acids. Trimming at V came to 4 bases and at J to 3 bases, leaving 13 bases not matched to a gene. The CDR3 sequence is CASSSHAPLAGGYYNEQFF. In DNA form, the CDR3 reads TGTGCCAGCAGCTCGCACGCCCCACTAGCGGGAGGCTACTACAATGAGCAGTTCTTC.

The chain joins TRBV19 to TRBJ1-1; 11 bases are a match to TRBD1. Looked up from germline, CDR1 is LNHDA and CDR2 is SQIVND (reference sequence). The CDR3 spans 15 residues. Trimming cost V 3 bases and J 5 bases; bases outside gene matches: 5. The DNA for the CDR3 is TGTGCCAGTAGTATGTCCGGGACAGGGGGAACTGAAGCTTTCTTT. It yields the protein CASSMSGTGGTEAFF.

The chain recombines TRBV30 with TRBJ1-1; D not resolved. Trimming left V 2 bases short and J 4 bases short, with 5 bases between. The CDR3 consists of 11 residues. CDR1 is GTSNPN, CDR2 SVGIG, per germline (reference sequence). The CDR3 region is CAWSWVTEAFF. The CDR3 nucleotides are TGTGCCTGGAGTTGGGTCACTGAAGCTTTCTTT.

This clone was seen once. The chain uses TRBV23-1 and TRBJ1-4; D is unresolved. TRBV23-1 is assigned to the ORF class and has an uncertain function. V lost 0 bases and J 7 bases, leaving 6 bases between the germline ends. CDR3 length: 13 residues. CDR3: CASSQSGPEKLFF. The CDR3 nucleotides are TGCGCCAGCAGTCAATCGGGCCCTGAAAAACTGTTTTTT.

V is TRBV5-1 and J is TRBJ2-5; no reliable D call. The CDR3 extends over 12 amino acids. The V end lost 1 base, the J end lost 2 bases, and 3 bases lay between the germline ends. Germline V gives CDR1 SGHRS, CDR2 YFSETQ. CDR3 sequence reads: CASSLLQETQYF. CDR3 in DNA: TGCGCCAGCAGCTTGCTTCAAGAGACCCAGTACTTC.

The CDR3 bases are TGCGCCAGCAGCTTCCGGACAGGGGGGTCCGGTGAAGCTTTCTTT. Residues: CASSFRTGGSGEAFF. This chain uses TRBV5-1 with TRBJ1-1, with TRBD1 identical over 10 bases. The CDR3 extends over 15 amino acids. The V gene end was trimmed by 2 bases and the J gene end by 7 bases; junction bases not matched to a gene: 8. CDR1 is SGHRS, CDR2 YFSETQ, per germline.

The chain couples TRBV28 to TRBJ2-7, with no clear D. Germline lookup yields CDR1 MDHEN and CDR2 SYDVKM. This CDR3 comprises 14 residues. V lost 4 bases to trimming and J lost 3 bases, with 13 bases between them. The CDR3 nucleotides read TGTGCCAGCAGTTCCGTCGAAAGCAACTACGAGCAGTACTTC. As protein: CASSSVESNYEQYF.

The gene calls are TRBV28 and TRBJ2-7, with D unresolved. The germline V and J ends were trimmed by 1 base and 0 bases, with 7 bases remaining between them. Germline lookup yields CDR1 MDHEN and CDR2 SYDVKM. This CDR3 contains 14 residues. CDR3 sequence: CASSLLLDSYEQYF. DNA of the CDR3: TGTGCCAGCAGTTTATTGTTGGACTCCTACGAGCAGTACTTC.

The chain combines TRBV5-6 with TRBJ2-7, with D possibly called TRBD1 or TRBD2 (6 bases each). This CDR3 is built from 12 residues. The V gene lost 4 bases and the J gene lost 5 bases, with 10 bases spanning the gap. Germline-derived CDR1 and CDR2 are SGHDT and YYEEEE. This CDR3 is CASSPGADEQYF. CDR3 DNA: TGTGCCAGCAGCCCGGGGGCGGACGAGCAGTACTTC.

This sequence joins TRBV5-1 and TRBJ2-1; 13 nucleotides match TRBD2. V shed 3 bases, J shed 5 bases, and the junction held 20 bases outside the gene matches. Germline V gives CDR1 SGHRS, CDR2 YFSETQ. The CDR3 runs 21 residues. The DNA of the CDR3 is TGCGCCAGCAGCTCCCGCTATACGGGGACTAGCGGGGCTAAAGGTGACAATGAGCAGTTCTTC. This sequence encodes CASSSRYTGTSGAKGDNEQFF.

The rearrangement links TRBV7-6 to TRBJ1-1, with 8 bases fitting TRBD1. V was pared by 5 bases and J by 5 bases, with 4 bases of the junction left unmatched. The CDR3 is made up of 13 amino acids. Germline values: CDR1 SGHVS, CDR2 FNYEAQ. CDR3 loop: CASSRTGKTEAFF. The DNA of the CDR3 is TGTGCCAGCAGCCGGACAGGGAAGACTGAAGCTTTCTTT. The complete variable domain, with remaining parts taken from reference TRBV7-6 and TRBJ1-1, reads GAGVSQSPRYKVTKRGQDVALRCDPISGHVSLYWYRQALGQGPEFLTYFNYEAQQDKSGLPNDRFSAERPEGSISTLTIQRTEQRDSAMYRCASSRTGKTEAFFGQGTRLTVV.